What follows are 8 T cell receptor beta chains derived from one specimen sequenced in a study of CD8 T cells in Susac syndrome. RNA amounts of about 0.5 to 1 ug underwent reverse transcription with random hexamers. TCRdb redid the calling of the immunoSEQ multiplex PCR reads with MiXCR, one entry per CDR3 protein. The table has 200,000 to 250,000 distinct CDR3 sequences, 95% seen once. Specimen: CD4+ T cells from PBMCs. These receptors came from a human donor with multiple sclerosis.

CDR3 loop: CSVGGAGANVLTF. Here the CDR3 DNA reads TGCAGCGTTGGGGGGGCTGGGGCCAACGTCCTGACTTTC. The V call is TRBV29-1, the J call TRBJ2-6, with TRBD2 as a possible D gene (6 bases). Germline loops: CDR1 SQVTM, CDR2 ANQGSEA. The CDR3 covers 13 residues. The V gene lost 4 bases and the J gene lost 2 bases, with 6 bases spanning the gap.

This chain links TRBV12-3 or TRBV12-4 with TRBJ1-1; a weak D match, TRBD1 (6 bases). V shed 5 bases and J shed 6 bases, with 22 bases lying between them. The length of the CDR3 is 16 residues. The CDR3 here is CASSHHGQGRNAEAFF. CDR3 in DNA: TGTGCCAGCAGTCACCATGGGCAGGGGCGAAACGCTGAAGCTTTCTTT.

The chain has TRBV27 and TRBJ2-2; TRBD2 might be the D (5 bases). Germline loops: CDR1 MNHEY, CDR2 SMNVEV (reference sequence). Trimming shortened V by 0 bases and J by 4 bases, and 21 bases separated the two germline ends. The CDR3 has 19 residues. CDR3 DNA sequence: TGTGCCAGCAGTTTATCGGCTGGGCGGGTCTTAGTGGCCACCGGGGAGCTGTTTTTT. Translation gives CASSLSAGRVLVATGELFF.

The chain carries TRBV3-1 and TRBJ2-2; D might be TRBD1 (6 bases). Germline V gene sequence: CDR1 LGHDT, CDR2 YNNKEL (reference sequence). Trimming left V 6 bases short and J 0 bases short, with 14 bases between. The CDR3 runs to 16 residues. The CDR3 DNA follows: TGTGCCAGCAGACGTACCGGGACATCGAACACCGGGGAGCTGTTTTTT. It encodes CASRRTGTSNTGELFF.

The J gene is TRBJ2-7, the V gene TRBV20-1, with a possible D match to TRBD1 (6 bases). CDR1 DFQATT and CDR2 SNEGSKA come from the germline V gene (reference sequence). Trimming left V 2 bases short and J 5 bases short, with 16 bases between. This CDR3 comprises 14 residues. For the CDR3, the DNA is TGCAGTGCTAGAAATGGTGGGGGCCCTAACGAGCAGTACTTC. Protein: CSARNGGGPNEQYF.

CDR3 DNA sequence: TGTGCCAGCAGTTTCTCGCAGGCGGATAACACAGATACGCAGTATTTT. It encodes CASSFSQADNTDTQYF. This chain joins TRBV28 and TRBJ2-3; D remains unclear. CDR1 is MDHEN and CDR2 is SYDVKM in the germline V gene. V lost 3 bases, J lost 2 bases, and 15 bases lay in between. This CDR3 is 16 amino acids long.

This rearrangement joins TRBV3-1 to TRBJ2-1, with D perhaps TRBD2 (6 bases). The V end lost 1 base, the J end lost 7 bases, and 8 bases lay between the germline ends. CDR3 length: 13 amino acids. CDR1 is LGHDT, CDR2 YNNKEL, per germline (reference sequence). In nucleotides, the CDR3 is TGTGCCAGCAGCCAAGGGGGAGGAAATGAGCAGTTCTTC. It translates to CASSQGGGNEQFF.

The rearrangement joins TRBV20-1 to TRBJ2-3; 13 nucleotides align to TRBD2. The V segment lost 3 bases and the J segment 0 bases; nucleotides outside the gene matches: 6. Germline V CDR1 and CDR2: DFQATT, SNEGSKA (reference sequence). The CDR3 loop spans 17 amino acids. The CDR3 is CSARRTSGSISTDTQYF. Here the CDR3 DNA reads TGCAGTGCTAGGAGGACTAGCGGGAGTATTAGCACAGATACGCAGTATTTT.